The T cell receptor beta chain under discussion was sequenced for a study of T cells after yellow fever vaccination. Study observations and caveats: Reappearing after the booster were most of the clones from primary vaccination (96% CD4, about 88% CD8). Only a small proportion of the clonotypes turned up in both the CD4 and the CD8 compartments, likely arising from convergent recombination.

TCRdb redid the calling of the 5' RACE reads with MiXCR, one entry per CDR3 protein. This table has approximately 120,000 distinct CDR3 sequences, 7.4% appearing once. V was cut by 5 bases and J by 6 bases, with 6 bases left in between. Looked up from germline, CDR1 is SGHAT and CDR2 is FQNNGV. This CDR3 has 11 amino acids. This clonotype showed up just a few times. What it binds is unknown. Specimen: CD4+ T cells sorted from PBMCs, collected more than 8 days after the first yellow fever vaccination. The genes are TRBV11-2 and TRBJ2-3, with unresolved D. This clonotype was sampled from a young man who received the YFV17D yellow fever vaccine. As DNA, the CDR3 is TGTGCCAGCAGCCAAAGGGATACGCAGTATTTT. Amino acid sequence: CASSQRDTQYF.